This T cell receptor beta chain emerged from a study of T cell repertoires in cytomegalovirus infection. The overall study: Public signatures in TCR beta pointed to CMV infection and matching HLA type.

TCRdb independently ran MiXCR on the reads; one entry per CDR3 protein. This sample has approximately 240,000 distinct CDR3 sequences; 9% to 15% occur once, and the top ten carry approximately 1.6%. This CDR3 is 12 amino acids long. In germline, CDR1 is MNHEY, CDR2 SVGEGT. Trimming took 4 bases from V and 6 from J, leaving 9 bases between them. This clonotype was found many times. The rearrangement joins TRBV6-2 or TRBV6-3 to TRBJ1-2; D is ambiguous. This receptor was taken from a human donor in good health (CMV status not recorded). Some clones in this sample may be carry-over from other donors' samples. The sequencing input was PBMCs. Here the CDR3 reads CASSSTQNGYTF. The CDR3 DNA sequence: TGTGCCAGCAGTTCCACCCAGAATGGCTACACCTTC.